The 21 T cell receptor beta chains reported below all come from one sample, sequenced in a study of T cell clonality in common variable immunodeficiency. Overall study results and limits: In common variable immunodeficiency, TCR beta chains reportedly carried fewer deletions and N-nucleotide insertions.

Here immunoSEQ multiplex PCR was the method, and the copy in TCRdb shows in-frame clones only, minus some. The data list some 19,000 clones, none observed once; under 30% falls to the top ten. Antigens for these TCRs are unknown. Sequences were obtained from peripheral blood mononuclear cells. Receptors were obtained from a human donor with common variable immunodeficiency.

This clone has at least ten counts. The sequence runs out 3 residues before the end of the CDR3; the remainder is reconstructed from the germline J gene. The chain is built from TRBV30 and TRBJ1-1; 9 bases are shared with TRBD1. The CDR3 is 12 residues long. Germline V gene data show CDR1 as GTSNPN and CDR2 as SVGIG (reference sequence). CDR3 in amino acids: CAWRVGQGWAFF. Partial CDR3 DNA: TGTGCCTGGAGGGTAGGACAGGGGTGG. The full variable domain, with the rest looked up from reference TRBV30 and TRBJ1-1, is SQTIHQWPATLVQPVGSPLSLECTVEGTSNPNLYWYRQAAGRGLQLLFYSVGIGQISSEVPQNLSASRPQDRQFILSSKKLLLSDSGFYLCAWRVGQGWAFFGQGTRLTVV.

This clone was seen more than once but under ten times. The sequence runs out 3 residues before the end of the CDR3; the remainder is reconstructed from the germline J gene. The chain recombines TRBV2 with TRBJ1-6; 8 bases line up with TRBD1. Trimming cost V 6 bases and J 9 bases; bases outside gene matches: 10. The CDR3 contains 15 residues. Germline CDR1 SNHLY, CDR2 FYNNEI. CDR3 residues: CASRSRTGSGSPLHF. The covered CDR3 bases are TGTGCCAGCAGATCCAGGACAGGGTCGGGTTCACCC.

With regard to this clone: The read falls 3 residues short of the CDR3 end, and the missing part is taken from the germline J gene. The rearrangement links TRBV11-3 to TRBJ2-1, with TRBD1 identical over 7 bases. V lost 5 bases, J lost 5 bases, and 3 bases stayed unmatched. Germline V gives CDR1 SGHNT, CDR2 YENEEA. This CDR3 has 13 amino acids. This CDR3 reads CASSPGTDNEQFF. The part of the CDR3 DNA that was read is TGTGCCAGCAGCCCCGGGACAGACAATGAG.

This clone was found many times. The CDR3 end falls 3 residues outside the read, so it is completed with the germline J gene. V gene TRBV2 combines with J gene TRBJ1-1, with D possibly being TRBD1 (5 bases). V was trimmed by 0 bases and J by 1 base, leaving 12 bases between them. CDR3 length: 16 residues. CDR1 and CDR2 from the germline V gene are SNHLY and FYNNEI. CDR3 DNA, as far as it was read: TGTGCCAGCAGTGAAGCGCTGGGGCGGCCGAACACTGAA. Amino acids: CASSEALGRPNTE. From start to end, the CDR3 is CASSEALGRPNTEAFF.

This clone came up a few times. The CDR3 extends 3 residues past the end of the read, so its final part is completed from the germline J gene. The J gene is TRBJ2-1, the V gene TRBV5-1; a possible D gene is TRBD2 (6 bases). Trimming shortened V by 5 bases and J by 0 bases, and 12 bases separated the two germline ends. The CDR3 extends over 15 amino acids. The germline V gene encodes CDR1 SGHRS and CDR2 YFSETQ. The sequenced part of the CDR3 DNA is TGCGCCAGCAGAACAGCGGGCCGCTCCTACAATGAG. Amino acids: CASRTAGRSYNE. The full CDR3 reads CASRTAGRSYNEQFF.

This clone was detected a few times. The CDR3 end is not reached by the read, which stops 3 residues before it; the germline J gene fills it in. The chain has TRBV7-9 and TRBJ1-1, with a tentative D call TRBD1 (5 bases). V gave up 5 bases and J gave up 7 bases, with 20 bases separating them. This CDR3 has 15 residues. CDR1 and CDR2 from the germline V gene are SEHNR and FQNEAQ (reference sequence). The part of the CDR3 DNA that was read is TGTGCCAGCAGCGACATGGGGCTTTATCTCGTTGAA. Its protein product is CASSDMGLYLVE. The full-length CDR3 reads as CASSDMGLYLVEAFF.

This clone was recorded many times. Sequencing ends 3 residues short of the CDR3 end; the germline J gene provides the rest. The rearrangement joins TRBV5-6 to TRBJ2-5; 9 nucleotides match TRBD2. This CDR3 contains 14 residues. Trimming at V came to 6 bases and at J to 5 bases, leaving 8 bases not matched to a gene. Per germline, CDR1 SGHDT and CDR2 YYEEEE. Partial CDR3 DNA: TGTGCCAGCACCCCGGGACTAGCTCGGGAGACC. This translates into CASTPGLARET. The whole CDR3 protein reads CASTPGLARETQYF.

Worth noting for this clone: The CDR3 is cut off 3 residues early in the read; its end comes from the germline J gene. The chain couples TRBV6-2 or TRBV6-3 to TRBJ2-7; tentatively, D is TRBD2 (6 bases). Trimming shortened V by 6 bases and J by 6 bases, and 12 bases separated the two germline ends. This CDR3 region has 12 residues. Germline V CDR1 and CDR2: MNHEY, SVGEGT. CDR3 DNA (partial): TGTGCCAGCAGCTGGGGACTTGGCGAG. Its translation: CASSWGLGE. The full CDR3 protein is CASSWGLGEQYF.

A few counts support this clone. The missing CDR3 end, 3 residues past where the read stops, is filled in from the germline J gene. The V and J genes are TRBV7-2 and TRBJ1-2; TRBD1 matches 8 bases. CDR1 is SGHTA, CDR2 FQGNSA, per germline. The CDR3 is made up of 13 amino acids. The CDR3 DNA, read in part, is TGTGCCAGCAGCTCGGACAGGGCGAGGGGC. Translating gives CASSSDRARG. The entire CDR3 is CASSSDRARGYTF. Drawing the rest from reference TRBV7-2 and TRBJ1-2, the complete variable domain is GAGVSQSPSNKVTEKGKDVELRCDPISGHTALYWYRQSLGQGLEFLIYFQGNSAPDKSGLPSDRFSAERTGGSVSTLTIQRTQQEDSAVYLCASSSDRARGYTFGSGTRLTVV.

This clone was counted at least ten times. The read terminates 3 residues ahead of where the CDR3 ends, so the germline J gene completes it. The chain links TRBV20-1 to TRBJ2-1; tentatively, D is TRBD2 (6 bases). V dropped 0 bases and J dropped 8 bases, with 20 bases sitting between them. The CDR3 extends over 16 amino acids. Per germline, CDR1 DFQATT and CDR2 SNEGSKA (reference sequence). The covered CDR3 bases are TGCAGTGCTAGAGATAGGGCGAGACTAGTTTTCGATGAG. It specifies CSARDRARLVFDE. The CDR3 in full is CSARDRARLVFDEQFF.

CDR3 sequence reads: CASSVIHSGGIQETQYF. Incomplete CDR3 DNA: TGTGCCAGCAGTGTGATACATAGCGGGGGGATACAAGAGACC. The rearrangement uses TRBV2 and TRBJ2-5, with 10 bases aligning to TRBD2. With the read ending 3 residues before the CDR3 end, the germline J gene is used to fill in that end. V trimming: 4 bases; J trimming: 2 bases; junction bases outside the gene matches: 10. From germline, CDR1 is SNHLY and CDR2 FYNNEI. The CDR3 consists of 17 residues.

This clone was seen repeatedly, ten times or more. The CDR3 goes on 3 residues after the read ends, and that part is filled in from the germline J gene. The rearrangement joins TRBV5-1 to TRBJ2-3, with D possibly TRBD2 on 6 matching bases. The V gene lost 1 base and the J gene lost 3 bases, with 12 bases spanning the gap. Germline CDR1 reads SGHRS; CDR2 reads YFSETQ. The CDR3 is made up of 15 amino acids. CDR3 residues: CASSLIGGVTDTQYF. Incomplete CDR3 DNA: TGCGCCAGCAGCTTGATAGGAGGGGTAACAGATACG.

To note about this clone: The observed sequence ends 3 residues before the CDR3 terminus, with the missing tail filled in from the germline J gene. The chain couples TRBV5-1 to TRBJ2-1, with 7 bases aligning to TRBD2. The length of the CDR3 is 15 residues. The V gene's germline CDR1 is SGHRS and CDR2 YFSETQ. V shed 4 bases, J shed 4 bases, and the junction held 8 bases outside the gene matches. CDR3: CASSPWPSGYNEQFF. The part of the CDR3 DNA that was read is TGCGCCAGCAGCCCTTGGCCTAGCGGATACAATGAG.

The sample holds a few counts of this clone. CDR3: CAWRGLTTTDTQYF. The DNA read from the CDR3 is TGTGCCTGGAGGGGACTCACAACCACAGATACG. The gene calls are TRBV30 and TRBJ2-3, with TRBD2 as a possible D gene (6 bases). Read coverage stops 3 residues before the CDR3 terminus; the germline J gene supplies the remainder. Trimming cost V 3 bases and J 2 bases, with 12 bases left between them. CDR3 size: 14 residues. The germline V gene has CDR1 GTSNPN and CDR2 SVGIG (reference sequence).

The CDR3 bases that were read are TGTGCCAGCAGCGGGGGGGCATGGACCGGGGAG. Protein product: CASSGGAWTGE. The full CDR3 protein reads CASSGGAWTGELFF. V gene TRBV6-2 or TRBV6-3 combines with J gene TRBJ2-2; 8 positions agree with TRBD2. The CDR3 is cut off 3 residues early in the read; its end comes from the germline J gene. Germline loops: CDR1 MNHEY, CDR2 SVGEGT. After removal of 6 bases from V and 5 bases from J, the junction contained 5 bases not matched to a gene. This CDR3 region has 14 residues.

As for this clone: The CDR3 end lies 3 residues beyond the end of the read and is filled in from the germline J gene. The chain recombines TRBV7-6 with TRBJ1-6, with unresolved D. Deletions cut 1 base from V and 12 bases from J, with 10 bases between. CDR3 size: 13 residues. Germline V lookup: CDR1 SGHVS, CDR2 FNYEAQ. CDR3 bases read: TGTGCCAGCAGCTTAGATGAGAACGGACCC. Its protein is CASSLDENGP. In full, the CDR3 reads CASSLDENGPLHF.

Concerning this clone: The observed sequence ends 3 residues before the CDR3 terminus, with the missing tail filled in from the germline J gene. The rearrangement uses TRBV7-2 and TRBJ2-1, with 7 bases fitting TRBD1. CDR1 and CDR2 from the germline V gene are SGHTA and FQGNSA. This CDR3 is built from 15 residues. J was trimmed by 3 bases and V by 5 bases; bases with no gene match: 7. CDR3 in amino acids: CASSPDRVGYNEQFF. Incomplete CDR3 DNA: TGTGCCAGCAGCCCTGACAGGGTGGGCTACAATGAG.

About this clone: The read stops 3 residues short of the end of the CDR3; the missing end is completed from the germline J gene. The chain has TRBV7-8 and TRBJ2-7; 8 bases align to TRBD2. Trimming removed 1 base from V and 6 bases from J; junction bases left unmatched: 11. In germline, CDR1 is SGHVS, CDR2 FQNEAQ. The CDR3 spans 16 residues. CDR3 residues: CASSLVLAGYESEQYF. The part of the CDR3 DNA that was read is TGTGCCAGCAGCTTAGTTTTAGCGGGATATGAATCCGAG. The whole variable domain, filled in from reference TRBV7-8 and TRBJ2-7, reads GAGVSQSPRYKVAKRGQDVALRCDPISGHVSLFWYQQALGQGPEFLTYFQNEAQLDKSGLPSDRFFAERPEGSVSTLKIQRTQQEDSAVYLCASSLVLAGYESEQYFGPGTRLTVT.

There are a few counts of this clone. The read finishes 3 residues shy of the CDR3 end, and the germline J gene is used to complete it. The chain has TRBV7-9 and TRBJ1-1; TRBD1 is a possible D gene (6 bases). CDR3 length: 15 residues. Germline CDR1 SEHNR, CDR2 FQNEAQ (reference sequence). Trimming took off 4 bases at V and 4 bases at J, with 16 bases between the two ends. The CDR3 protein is CASSYPQGSGTEAFF. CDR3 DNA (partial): TGTGCCAGCAGCTACCCACAGGGAAGTGGCACTGAA.

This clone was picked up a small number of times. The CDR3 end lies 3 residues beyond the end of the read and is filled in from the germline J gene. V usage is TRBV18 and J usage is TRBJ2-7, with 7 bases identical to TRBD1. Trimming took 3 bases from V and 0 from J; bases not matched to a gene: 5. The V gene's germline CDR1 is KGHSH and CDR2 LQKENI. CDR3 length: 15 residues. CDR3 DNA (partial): TGTGCCAGCTCACCCCCCAGGGGGAGCTCCTACGAG. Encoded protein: CASSPPRGSSYE. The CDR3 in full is CASSPPRGSSYEQYF.

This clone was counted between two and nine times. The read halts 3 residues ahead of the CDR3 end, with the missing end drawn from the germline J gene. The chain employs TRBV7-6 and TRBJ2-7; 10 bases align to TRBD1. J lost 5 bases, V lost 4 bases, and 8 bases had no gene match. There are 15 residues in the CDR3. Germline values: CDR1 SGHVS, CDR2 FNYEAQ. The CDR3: CASSSAGQGWHEQYF. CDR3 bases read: TGTGCCAGCAGCTCGGCGGGACAGGGGTGGCACGAG.